The 9 T cell receptor beta chains reported below all come from one sample, sequenced in a study of shared clonotypes between healthy human individuals. Sequencing was performed with immunoSEQ multiplex PCR; in TCRdb, only in-frame clones are kept and a portion is missing. The sample has approximately 1,500,000 clones, about 98% seen once. Sample: naive CD4+ T cells sorted from blood. The subset here: CD45RA+ positively selected. The receptors were gathered from a man under 40 in good health.

This rearrangement joins TRBV7-3 to TRBJ2-3; 9 nucleotides align to TRBD2. This CDR3 has 15 residues. Germline V lookup: CDR1 SGHTA, CDR2 FQGTGA. V was pared by 2 bases and J by 6 bases, with 6 bases of the junction left unmatched. CDR3: CASSLSGSGRDTQYF. CDR3 DNA: TGTGCCAGCAGCTTATCGGGCAGCGGGAGGGATACGCAGTATTTT.

This clone was observed a single time. The V and J genes are TRBV11-2 and TRBJ2-7; D remains ambiguous. Per germline, CDR1 SGHAT and CDR2 FQNNGV. The CDR3 length is 13 residues. Trimming left V 0 bases short and J 6 bases short, with 9 bases between. The CDR3 here is CASSLEPPGEQYF. CDR3 in DNA: TGTGCCAGCAGCTTAGAACCTCCGGGCGAGCAGTACTTC.

The V gene is TRBV29-1, the J gene TRBJ2-1, with TRBD2 matching 8 bases. V dropped 7 bases and J dropped 6; count of bases not matched to a gene: 17. This CDR3 has 16 residues. Looked up from germline, CDR1 is SQVTM and CDR2 is ANQGSEA. CDR3 DNA sequence: TGCAGCGCCCGTGGGACGGCCGGGACTAGTTTCAATGAGCAGTTCTTC. Protein: CSARGTAGTSFNEQFF.

The gene calls are TRBV5-1 and TRBJ1-3; no clear D gene. V lost 5 bases and J 6 bases, leaving 12 bases between the germline ends. This CDR3 contains 13 residues. From germline, CDR1 is SGHRS and CDR2 YFSETQ. For the CDR3, the DNA is TGCGCCAGCAGTGCGGATCCTGTAAACACCATATATTTT. This gives the protein CASSADPVNTIYF.

On this clone: This sample includes further DNA sequences coding for the same CDR3. The chain couples TRBV5-1 to TRBJ2-7, with D perhaps matching TRBD2 (5 bases). V lost 0 bases and J lost 0, with 10 bases in between. Germline CDR1 and CDR2: SGHRS and YFSETQ. The CDR3 spans 15 residues. The CDR3 DNA reads TGCGCCAGCAGCTTGGTAGTGGCGGGCTCCTACGAGCAGTACTTC. Protein sequence: CASSLVVAGSYEQYF.

V is TRBV5-4 and J is TRBJ2-5; D is perhaps TRBD2 (6 bases). The CDR3 runs to 13 residues. Per the germline V gene, CDR1 is SGHNT and CDR2 is YYREEE (reference sequence). The ends were cut back, 2 bases at V and 7 bases at J, with 12 bases in the middle. The CDR3 here is CASSLSYGGTQYF. Here the CDR3 DNA reads TGTGCCAGCAGCTTATCTTACGGGGGGACCCAGTACTTC. The full variable domain, completed using reference TRBV5-4 and TRBJ2-5, is ETGVTQSPTHLIKTRGQQVTLRCSSQSGHNTVSWYQQALGQGPQFIFQYYREEENGRGNFPPRFSGLQFPNYSSELNVNALELDDSALYLCASSLSYGGTQYFGPGTRLLVL.

The chain uses TRBV19 and TRBJ1-5, with D perhaps matching TRBD1 (5 bases). This CDR3 spans 15 amino acids. Germline V gene lookup returns CDR1 LNHDA and CDR2 SQIVND (reference sequence). V dropped 5 bases and J dropped 5 bases, with 16 bases sitting between them. CDR3 sequence reads: CASSDMKGPHQPQHF. The CDR3 coding sequence is TGTGCCAGTAGTGACATGAAGGGGCCCCATCAGCCCCAGCATTTT. The whole variable domain, filled in from reference TRBV19 and TRBJ1-5, reads DGGITQSPKYLFRKEGQNVTLSCEQNLNHDAMYWYRQDPGQGLRLIYYSQIVNDFQKGDIAEGYSVSREKKESFPLTVTSAQKNPTAFYLCASSDMKGPHQPQHFGDGTRLSIL.

This chain connects TRBV4-3 to TRBJ2-1; perhaps TRBD2 as D (6 bases). The CDR3 has 17 amino acids. The V end was cut by 0 bases, the J end by 6 bases, with 18 bases between. CDR1 LGHNA and CDR2 YSLEER come from the germline V gene. The CDR3, as DNA: TGCGCCAGCAGCCAAGAAATGTTCCGGGAGTTTCGCAATGAGCAGTTCTTC. Its protein is CASSQEMFREFRNEQFF.

The rearrangement joins TRBV5-6 to TRBJ2-3, with D uncertain. This CDR3 spans 13 amino acids. With 3 bases removed from V and 5 bases from J, the gap between germline ends came to 10 bases. Germline V gives CDR1 SGHDT, CDR2 YYEEEE. The CDR3 DNA follows: TGTGCCAGCAGCTCCGGACCAGTAGATACGCAGTATTTT. This translates into CASSSGPVDTQYF.